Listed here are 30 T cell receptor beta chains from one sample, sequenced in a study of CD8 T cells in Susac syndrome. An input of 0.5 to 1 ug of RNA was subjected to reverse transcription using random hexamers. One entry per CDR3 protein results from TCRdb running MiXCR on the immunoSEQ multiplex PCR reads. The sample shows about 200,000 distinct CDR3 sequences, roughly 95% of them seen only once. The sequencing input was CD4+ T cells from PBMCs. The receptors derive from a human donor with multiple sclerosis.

CDR3 sequence (DNA): TGCAGCGTTACTTCGGGGAACCCCTACGAGCAGTACTTC. Protein product: CSVTSGNPYEQYF. The V call is TRBV29-1, the J call TRBJ2-7; D possibly corresponds to TRBD2 (5 bases). Per the germline V gene, CDR1 is SQVTM and CDR2 is ANQGSEA. The CDR3 has 13 residues. V was trimmed by 5 bases and J by 2 bases, leaving 13 bases between them.

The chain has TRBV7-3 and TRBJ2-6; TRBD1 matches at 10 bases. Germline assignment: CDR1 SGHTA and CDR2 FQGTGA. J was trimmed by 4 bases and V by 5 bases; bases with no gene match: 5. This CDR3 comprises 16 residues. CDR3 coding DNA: TGTGCCAGCAGCCCGGGACAGGGGAGAGGGGCCAACGTCCTGACTTTC. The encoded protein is CASSPGQGRGANVLTF.

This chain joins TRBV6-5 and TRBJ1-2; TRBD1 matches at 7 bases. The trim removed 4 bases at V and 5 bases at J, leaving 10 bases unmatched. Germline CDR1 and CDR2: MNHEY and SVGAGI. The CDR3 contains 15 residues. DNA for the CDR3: TGTGCCAGCAGTTCGACAGGGCTAAGTATTTATGGCTACACCTTC. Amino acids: CASSSTGLSIYGYTF.

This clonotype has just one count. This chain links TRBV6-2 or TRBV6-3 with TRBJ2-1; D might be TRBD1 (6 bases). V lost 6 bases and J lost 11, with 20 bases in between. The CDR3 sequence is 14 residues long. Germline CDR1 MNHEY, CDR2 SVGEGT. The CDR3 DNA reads TGTGCCAGCAGCCCCGGGACATCAGCCTTCAAGCAGTTCTTC. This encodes CASSPGTSAFKQFF.

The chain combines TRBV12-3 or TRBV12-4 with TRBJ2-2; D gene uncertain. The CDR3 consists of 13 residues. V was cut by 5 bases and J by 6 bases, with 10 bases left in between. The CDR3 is CASSRFSPGELFF. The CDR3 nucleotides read TGTGCCAGCAGTAGATTCTCCCCCGGGGAGCTGTTTTTT.

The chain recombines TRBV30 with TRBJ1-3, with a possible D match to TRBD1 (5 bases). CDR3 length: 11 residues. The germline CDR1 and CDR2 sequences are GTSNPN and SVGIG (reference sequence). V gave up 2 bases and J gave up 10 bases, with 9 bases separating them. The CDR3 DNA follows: TGTGCCTGGAGTCCTCGGACAACCATATATTTT. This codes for CAWSPRTTIYF.

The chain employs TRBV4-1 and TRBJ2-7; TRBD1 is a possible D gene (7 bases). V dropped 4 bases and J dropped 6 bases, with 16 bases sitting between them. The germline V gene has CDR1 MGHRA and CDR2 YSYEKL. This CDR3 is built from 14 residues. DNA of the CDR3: TGCGCCAGCAGCCCGCGGGACAGCGTCTCCGAGCAGTACTTC. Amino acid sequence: CASSPRDSVSEQYF.

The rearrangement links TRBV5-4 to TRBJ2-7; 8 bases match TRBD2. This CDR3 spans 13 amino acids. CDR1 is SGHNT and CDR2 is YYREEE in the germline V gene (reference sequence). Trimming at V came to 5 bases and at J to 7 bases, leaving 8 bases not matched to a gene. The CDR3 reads CASRASGGREQYF. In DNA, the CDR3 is TGTGCCAGCAGGGCAAGCGGGGGACGTGAGCAGTACTTC.

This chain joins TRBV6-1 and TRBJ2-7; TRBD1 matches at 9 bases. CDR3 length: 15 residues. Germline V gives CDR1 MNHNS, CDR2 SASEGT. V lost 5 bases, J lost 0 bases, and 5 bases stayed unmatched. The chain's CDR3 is CASSTGQGSSYEQYF. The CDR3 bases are TGTGCCAGCAGTACGGGACAGGGCTCCTCCTACGAGCAGTACTTC.

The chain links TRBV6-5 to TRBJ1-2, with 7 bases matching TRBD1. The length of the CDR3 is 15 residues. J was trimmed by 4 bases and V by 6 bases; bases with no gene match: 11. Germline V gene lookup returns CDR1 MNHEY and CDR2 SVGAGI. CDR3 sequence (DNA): TGTGCCAGCAGCACGGGGGACAGCGTGGCCTATGGCTACACCTTC. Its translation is CASSTGDSVAYGYTF.

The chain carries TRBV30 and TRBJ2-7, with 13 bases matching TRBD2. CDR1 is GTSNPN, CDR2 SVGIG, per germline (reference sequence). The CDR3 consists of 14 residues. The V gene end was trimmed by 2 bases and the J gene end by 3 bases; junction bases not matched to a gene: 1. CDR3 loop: CAWSRTSGGYEQYF. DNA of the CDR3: TGTGCCTGGAGTCGGACTAGCGGGGGCTACGAGCAGTACTTC.

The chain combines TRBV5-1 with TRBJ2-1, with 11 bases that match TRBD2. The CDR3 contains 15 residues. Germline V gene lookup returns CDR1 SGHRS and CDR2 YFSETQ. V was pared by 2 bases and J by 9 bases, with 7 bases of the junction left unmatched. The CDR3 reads CASSLTSGSVSEQFF. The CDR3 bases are TGCGCCAGCAGCTTAACTAGCGGGAGTGTTAGTGAGCAGTTCTTC.

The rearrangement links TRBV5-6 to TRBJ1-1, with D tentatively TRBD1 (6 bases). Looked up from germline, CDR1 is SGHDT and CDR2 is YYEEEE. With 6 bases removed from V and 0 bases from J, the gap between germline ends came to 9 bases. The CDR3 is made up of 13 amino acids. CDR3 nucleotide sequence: TGTGCCAGCAACGGACAGTTGAACACTGAAGCTTTCTTT. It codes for CASNGQLNTEAFF. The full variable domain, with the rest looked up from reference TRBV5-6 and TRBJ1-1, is DAGVTQSPTHLIKTRGQQVTLRCSPKSGHDTVSWYQQALGQGPQFIFQYYEEEERQRGNFPDRFSGHQFPNYSSELNVNALLLGDSALYLCASNGQLNTEAFFGQGTRLTVV.

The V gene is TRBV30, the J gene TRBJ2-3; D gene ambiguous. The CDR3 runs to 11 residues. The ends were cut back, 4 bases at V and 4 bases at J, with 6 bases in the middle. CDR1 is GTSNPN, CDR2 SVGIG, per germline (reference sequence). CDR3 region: CAWTVADTQYF. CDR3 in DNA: TGTGCCTGGACCGTCGCAGATACGCAGTATTTT. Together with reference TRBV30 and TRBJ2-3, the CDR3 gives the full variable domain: SQTIHQWPATLVQPVGSPLSLECTVEGTSNPNLYWYRQAAGRGLQLLFYSVGIGQISSEVPQNLSASRPQDRQFILSSKKLLLSDSGFYLCAWTVADTQYFGPGTRLTVL.

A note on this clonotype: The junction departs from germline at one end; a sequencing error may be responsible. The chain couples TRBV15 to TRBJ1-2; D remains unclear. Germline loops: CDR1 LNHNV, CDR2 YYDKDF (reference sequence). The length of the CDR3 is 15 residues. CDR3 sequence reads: CATSRSLGVNYDYTF. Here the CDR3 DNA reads TGTGCCACCAGCAGATCCTTGGGTGTCAACTATGACTACACCTTC. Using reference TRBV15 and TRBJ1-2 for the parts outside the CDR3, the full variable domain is DAMVIQNPRYQVTQFGKPVTLSCSQTLNHNVMYWYQQKSSQAPKLLFHYYDKDFNNEADTPDNFQSRRPNTSFCFLDIRSPGLGDTAMYLCATSRSLGVNYDYTFGSGTRLTVV.

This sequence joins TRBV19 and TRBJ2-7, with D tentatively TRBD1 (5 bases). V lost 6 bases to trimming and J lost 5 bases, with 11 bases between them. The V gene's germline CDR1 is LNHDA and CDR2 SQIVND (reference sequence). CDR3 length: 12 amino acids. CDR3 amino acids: CASSRVPDEQYF. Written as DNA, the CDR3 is TGTGCCAGTAGCAGGGTTCCGGACGAGCAGTACTTC.

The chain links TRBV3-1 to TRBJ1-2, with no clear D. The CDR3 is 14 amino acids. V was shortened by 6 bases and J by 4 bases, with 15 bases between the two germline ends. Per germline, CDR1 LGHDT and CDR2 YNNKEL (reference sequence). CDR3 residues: CASSYRPGRYGYTF. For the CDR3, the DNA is TGTGCCAGCAGTTACCGCCCAGGCCGCTATGGCTACACCTTC. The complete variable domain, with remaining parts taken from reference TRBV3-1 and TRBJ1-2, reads DTAVSQTPKYLVTQMGNDKSIKCEQNLGHDTMYWYKQDSKKFLKIMFSYNNKELIINETVPNRFSPKSPDKAHLNLHINSLELGDSAVYFCASSYRPGRYGYTFGSGTRLTVV.

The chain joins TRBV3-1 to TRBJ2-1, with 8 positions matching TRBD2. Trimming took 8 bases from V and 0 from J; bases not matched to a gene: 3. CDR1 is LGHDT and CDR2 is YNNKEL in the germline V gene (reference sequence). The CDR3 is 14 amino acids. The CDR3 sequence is CASLGGDSYNEQFF. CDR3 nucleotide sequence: TGTGCCAGCCTCGGGGGGGACTCCTACAATGAGCAGTTCTTC.

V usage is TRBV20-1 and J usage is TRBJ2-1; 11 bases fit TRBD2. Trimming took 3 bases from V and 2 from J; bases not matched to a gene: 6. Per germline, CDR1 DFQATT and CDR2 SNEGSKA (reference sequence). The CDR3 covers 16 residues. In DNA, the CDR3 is TGCAGTGCTAGGTCTACTAGCGGGAGTGCCTACAATGAGCAGTTCTTC. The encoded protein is CSARSTSGSAYNEQFF.

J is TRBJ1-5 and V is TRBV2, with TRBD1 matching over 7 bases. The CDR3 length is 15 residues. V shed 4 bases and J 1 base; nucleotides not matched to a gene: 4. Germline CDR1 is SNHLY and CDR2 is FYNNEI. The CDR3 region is CASSADRLSNQPQHF. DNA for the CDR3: TGTGCCAGCAGTGCGGACAGGCTGAGCAATCAGCCCCAGCATTTT.

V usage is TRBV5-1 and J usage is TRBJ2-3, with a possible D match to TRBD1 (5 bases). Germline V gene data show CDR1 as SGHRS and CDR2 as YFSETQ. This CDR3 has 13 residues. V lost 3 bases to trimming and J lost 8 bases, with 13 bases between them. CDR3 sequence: CASSSEGVFTQYF. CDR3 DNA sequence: TGCGCCAGCAGCTCTGAAGGGGTCTTTACGCAGTATTTT.

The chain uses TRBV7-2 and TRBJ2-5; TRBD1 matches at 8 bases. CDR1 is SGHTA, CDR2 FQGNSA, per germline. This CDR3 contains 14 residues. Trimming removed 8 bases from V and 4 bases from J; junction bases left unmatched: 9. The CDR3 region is CASSRRGLRETQYF. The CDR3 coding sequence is TGTGCCAGCTCTCGCAGGGGGCTTCGAGAGACCCAGTACTTC.

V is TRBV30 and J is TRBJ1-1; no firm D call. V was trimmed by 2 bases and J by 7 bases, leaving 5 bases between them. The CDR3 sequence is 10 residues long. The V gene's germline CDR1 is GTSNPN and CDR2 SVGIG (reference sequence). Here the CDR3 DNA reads TGTGCCTGGAGTAGGCTTGAAGCTTTCTTT. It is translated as CAWSRLEAFF.

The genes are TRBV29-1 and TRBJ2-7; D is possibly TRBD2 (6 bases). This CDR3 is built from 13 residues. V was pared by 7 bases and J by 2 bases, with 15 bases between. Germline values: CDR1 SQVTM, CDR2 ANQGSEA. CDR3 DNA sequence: TGCAGCGCCAACCGGGACTCTACCTACGAGCAGTACTTC. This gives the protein CSANRDSTYEQYF.

CDR3 amino acids: CASSPAGGPRQYF. In nucleotides, the CDR3 is TGTGCCAGCAGCCCAGCGGGAGGGCCAAGACAGTACTTC. The chain joins TRBV7-9 to TRBJ2-7, with 10 bases identical to TRBD2. Trimming cost V 5 bases and J 10 bases; bases outside gene matches: 8. There are 13 residues in the CDR3. Germline CDR1 reads SEHNR; CDR2 reads FQNEAQ (reference sequence). The full variable domain, with the rest looked up from reference TRBV7-9 and TRBJ2-7, is DTGVSQNPRHKITKRGQNVTFRCDPISEHNRLYWYRQTLGQGPEFLTYFQNEAQLEKSRLLSDRFSAERPKGSFSTLEIQRTEQGDSAMYLCASSPAGGPRQYFGPGTRLTVT.

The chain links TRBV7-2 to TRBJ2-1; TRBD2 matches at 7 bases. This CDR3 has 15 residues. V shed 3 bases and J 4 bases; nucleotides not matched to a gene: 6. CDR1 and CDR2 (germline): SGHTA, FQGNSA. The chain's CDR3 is CASSFGGSWYNEQFF. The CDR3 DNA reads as TGTGCCAGCAGCTTTGGCGGGAGCTGGTACAATGAGCAGTTCTTC.

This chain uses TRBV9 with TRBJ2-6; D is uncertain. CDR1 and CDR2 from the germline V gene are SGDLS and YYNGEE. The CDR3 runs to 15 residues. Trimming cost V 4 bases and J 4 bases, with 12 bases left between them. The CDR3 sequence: CASSSRVVGANVLTF. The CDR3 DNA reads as TGTGCCAGCAGCTCCCGGGTAGTCGGGGCCAACGTCCTGACTTTC.

The CDR3 nucleotides are TGCGCCAGCAGTCAATCCAGCGGGAGGGCCCCCCACAATGAGCAGTTCTTC. Its protein is CASSQSSGRAPHNEQFF. This sequence joins TRBV23-1 and TRBJ2-1; TRBD2 matches 10 bases. TRBV23-1 carries the ORF label, with uncertain function. The CDR3 loop spans 17 amino acids. Unmatched junction bases numbered 7, after V lost 0 bases and J lost 5 bases.

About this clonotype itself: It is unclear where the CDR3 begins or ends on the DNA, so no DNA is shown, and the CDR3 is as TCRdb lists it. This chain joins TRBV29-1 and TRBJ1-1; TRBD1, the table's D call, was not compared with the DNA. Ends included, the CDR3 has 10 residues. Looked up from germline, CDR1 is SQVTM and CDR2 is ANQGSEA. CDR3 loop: CSVGEGAAIF.

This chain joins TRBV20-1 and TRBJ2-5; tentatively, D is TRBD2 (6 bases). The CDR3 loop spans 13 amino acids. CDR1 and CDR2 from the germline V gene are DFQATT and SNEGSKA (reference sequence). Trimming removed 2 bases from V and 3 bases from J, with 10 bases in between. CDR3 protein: CSARWEVEETQYF. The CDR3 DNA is TGCAGTGCTAGATGGGAGGTCGAAGAGACCCAGTACTTC.